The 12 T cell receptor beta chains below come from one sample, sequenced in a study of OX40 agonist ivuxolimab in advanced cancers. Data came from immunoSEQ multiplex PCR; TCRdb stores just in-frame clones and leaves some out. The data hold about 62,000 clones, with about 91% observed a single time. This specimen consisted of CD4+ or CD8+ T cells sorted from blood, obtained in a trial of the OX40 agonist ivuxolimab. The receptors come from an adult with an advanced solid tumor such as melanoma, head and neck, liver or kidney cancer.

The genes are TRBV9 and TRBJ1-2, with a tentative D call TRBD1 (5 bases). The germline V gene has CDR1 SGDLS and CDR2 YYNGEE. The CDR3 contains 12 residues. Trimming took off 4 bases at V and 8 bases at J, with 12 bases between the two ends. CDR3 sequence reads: CASSPGGDGYTF. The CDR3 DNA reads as TGTGCCAGCAGCCCCGGGGGGGACGGCTACACCTTC.

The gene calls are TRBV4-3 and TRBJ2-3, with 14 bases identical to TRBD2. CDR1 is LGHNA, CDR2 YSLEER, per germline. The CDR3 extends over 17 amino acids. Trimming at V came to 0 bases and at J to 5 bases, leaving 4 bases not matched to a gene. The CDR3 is CASSQDGLAGGLDTQYF. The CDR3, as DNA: TGCGCCAGCAGCCAAGACGGACTAGCGGGAGGTTTAGATACGCAGTATTTT.

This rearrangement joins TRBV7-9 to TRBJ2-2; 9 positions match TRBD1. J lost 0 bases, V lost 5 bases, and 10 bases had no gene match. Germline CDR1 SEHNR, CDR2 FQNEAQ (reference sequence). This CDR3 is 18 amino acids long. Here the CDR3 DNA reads TGTGCCAGCAGCCTGCGGGACAGGGAAAACCCGAACACCGGGGAGCTGTTTTTT. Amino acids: CASSLRDRENPNTGELFF.

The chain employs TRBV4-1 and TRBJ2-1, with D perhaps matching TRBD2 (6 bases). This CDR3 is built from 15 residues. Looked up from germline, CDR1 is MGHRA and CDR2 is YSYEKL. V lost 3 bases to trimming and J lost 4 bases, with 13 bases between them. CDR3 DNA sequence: TGCGCCAGCAGCCACGGAGGGCCAGGATACAATGAGCAGTTCTTC. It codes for CASSHGGPGYNEQFF.

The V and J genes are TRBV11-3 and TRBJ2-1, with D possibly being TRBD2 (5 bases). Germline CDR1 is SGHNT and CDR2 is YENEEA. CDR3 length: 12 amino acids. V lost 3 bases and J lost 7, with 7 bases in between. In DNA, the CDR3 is TGTGCCAGCAGCTTCCCGGGGAATGAGCAGTTCTTC. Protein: CASSFPGNEQFF.

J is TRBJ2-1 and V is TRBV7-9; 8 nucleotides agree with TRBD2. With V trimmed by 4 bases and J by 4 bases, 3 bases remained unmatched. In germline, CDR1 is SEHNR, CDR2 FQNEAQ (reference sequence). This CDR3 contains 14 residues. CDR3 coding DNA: TGTGCCAGCAGCTCCACGGGAGGGTACAATGAGCAGTTCTTC. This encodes CASSSTGGYNEQFF.

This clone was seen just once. The CDR3 DNA reads TGTGCCAGCAGTCCTGTCGGGAGTGGTAATGAGCAGTTCTTC. Its protein is CASSPVGSGNEQFF. This chain joins TRBV6-5 and TRBJ2-1; TRBD2 might be the D (6 bases). Germline CDR1 reads MNHEY; CDR2 reads SVGAGI. This CDR3 comprises 14 residues. Between the trimmed V and J ends, which lost 5 bases and 7 bases, there was a span of 15 bases.

CDR3 coding DNA: TGTGCCAGCAGTGACGGGGCAGGGAACTATGGCTACACCTTC. This codes for CASSDGAGNYGYTF. The V and J genes are TRBV6-4 and TRBJ1-2; the D gene is possibly TRBD1 (5 bases). Trimming stripped 2 bases from V and 2 bases from J, with 9 bases between. CDR1 and CDR2 (germline): MRHNA, SNTAGT. CDR3 length: 14 residues.

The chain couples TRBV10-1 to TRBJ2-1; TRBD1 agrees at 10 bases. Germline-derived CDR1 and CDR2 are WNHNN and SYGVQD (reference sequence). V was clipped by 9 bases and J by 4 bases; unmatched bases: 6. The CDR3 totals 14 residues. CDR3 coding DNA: TGCGCCAGGAACCGGGACAGGGGTTACAATGAGCAGTTCTTC. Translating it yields CARNRDRGYNEQFF.

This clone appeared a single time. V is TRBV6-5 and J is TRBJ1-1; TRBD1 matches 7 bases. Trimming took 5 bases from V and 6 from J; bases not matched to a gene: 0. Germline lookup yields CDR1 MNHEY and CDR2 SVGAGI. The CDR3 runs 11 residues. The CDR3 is CASSTGAEAFF. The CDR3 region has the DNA TGTGCCAGCAGTACAGGGGCTGAAGCTTTCTTT.

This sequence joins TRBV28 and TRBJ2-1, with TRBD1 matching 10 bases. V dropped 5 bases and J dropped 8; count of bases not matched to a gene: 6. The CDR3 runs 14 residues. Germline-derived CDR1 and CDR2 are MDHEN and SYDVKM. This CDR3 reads CASSPRTGGYEQFF. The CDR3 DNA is TGTGCCAGCAGTCCCCGGACAGGGGGTTATGAGCAGTTCTTC.

CDR3 region: CASSYSKEGPTYEQYF. The CDR3 DNA reads TGTGCCAGCAGTTACTCGAAGGAGGGACCAACCTACGAGCAGTACTTC. The rearrangement uses TRBV6-6 and TRBJ2-7; tentative D call: TRBD2 (6 bases). V was shortened by 0 bases and J by 2 bases, with 14 bases between the two germline ends. From germline, CDR1 is MNHNY and CDR2 SVGAGI (reference sequence). This CDR3 region has 16 residues.